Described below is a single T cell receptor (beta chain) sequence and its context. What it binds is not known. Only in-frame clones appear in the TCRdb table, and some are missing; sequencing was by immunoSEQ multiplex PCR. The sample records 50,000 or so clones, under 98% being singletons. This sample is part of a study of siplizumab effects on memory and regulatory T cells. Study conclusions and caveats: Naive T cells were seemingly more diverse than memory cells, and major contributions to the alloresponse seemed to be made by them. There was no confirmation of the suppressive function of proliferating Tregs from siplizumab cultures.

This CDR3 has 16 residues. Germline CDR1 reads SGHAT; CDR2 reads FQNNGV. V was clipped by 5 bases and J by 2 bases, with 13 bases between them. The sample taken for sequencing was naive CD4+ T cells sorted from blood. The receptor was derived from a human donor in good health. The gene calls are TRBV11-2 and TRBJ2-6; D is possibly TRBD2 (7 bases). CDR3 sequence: CASSPLGGPGANVLTF. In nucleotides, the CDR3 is TGTGCCAGCAGCCCCTTGGGGGGGCCTGGGGCCAACGTCCTGACTTTC.